This entry lists 15 T cell receptor beta chains sequenced from one sample in a study of OX40 agonist ivuxolimab in advanced cancers. Library construction relied on the immunoSEQ multiplex PCR assay. TCRdb obtained this table from immuneACCESS and retained in-frame rearrangements with V and J assigned. These tables miss some clones; where compared with another copy, unresolved V genes account for less than half of the shortfall, and the remainder is unexplained. The sample has about 89,000 clones on record, about nine tenths of them singletons. More than 0.6% of the sample comes from the top ten. Sample: CD4+ or CD8+ T cells sorted from blood, taken in a trial of the OX40 agonist ivuxolimab. The receptor set was obtained from an adult with an advanced solid tumor such as melanoma, head and neck, liver or kidney cancer.

The rearrangement links TRBV5-1 to TRBJ2-3; no clear D gene. The CDR3 is 14 residues long. V lost 6 bases and J lost 5, with 16 bases in between. Germline CDR1 reads SGHRS; CDR2 reads YFSETQ. The CDR3 loop is CASKLGRVRDTQYF. DNA of the CDR3: TGCGCCAGCAAGTTGGGTAGGGTTAGAGATACGCAGTATTTT. The full variable domain, its missing parts supplied by reference TRBV5-1 and TRBJ2-3, is KAGVTQTPRYLIKTRGQQVTLSCSPISGHRSVSWYQQTPGQGLQFLFEYFSETQRNKGNFPGRFSGRQFSNSRSEMNVSTLELGDSALYLCASKLGRVRDTQYFGPGTRLTVL.

The V and J genes are TRBV16 and TRBJ2-3; D is unresolved. Germline V lookup: CDR1 KGHSY, CDR2 FQNENV. Trimming took 2 bases from V and 1 from J, leaving 4 bases between them. This CDR3 is 13 amino acids long. The CDR3 coding sequence is TGTGCCAGCAGCCAAGCCCGCACAGATACGCAGTATTTT. It translates to CASSQARTDTQYF. Full variable domain (missing parts from reference TRBV16 and TRBJ2-3): GEEVAQTPKHLVRGEGQKAKLYCAPIKGHSYVFWYQQVLKNEFKFLISFQNENVFDETGMPKERFSAKCLPNSPCSLEIQATKLEDSAVYFCASSQARTDTQYFGPGTRLTVL.

This clone was detected a few times. V is TRBV7-8 and J is TRBJ1-5, with D uncertain. The CDR3 has 16 amino acids. V shed 0 bases and J shed 6 bases, with 15 bases lying between them. Germline V gives CDR1 SGHVS, CDR2 FQNEAQ. In DNA, the CDR3 is TGTGCCAGCAGCTTAGCGCTTCCGGGCGCGGGTCAGCCCCAGCATTTT. Amino acid sequence: CASSLALPGAGQPQHF. The complete variable domain, with remaining parts taken from reference TRBV7-8 and TRBJ1-5, reads GAGVSQSPRYKVAKRGQDVALRCDPISGHVSLFWYQQALGQGPEFLTYFQNEAQLDKSGLPSDRFFAERPEGSVSTLKIQRTQQEDSAVYLCASSLALPGAGQPQHFGDGTRLSIL.

The chain carries TRBV18 and TRBJ1-2; maybe TRBD1 (5 bases). Trimming removed 5 bases from V and 2 bases from J, with 12 bases in between. Germline V gene lookup returns CDR1 KGHSH and CDR2 LQKENI. This CDR3 is built from 14 residues. The CDR3 sequence is CASSETTANYGYTF. DNA of the CDR3: TGTGCCAGCTCAGAGACGACAGCCAACTATGGCTACACCTTC.

This CDR3 reads CASSLRVRSSYNEQFF. The CDR3 bases are TGTGCCAGCAGTTTGAGGGTCAGGAGCTCTTACAATGAGCAGTTCTTC. The V call is TRBV28, the J call TRBJ2-1, with D maybe TRBD2 (5 bases). CDR3 length: 16 amino acids. Trimming cost V 3 bases and J 4 bases, with 16 bases left between them. Germline-derived CDR1 and CDR2 are MDHEN and SYDVKM.

V is TRBV7-2 and J is TRBJ2-3; D is possibly TRBD2 (6 bases). Trimming stripped 7 bases from V and 2 bases from J, with 13 bases between. The CDR3 has 14 amino acids. The germline CDR1 and CDR2 sequences are SGHTA and FQGNSA. CDR3 protein: CASKEGLSTDTQYF. The CDR3 nucleotides read TGTGCCAGCAAAGAGGGACTGTCCACAGATACGCAGTATTTT.

The chain employs TRBV7-2 and TRBJ1-5; D may be TRBD1 (6 bases). V lost 5 bases, J lost 9 bases, and 20 bases lay in between. The germline V gene has CDR1 SGHTA and CDR2 FQGNSA. The CDR3 totals 15 residues. The CDR3 sequence: CASSLLLEGGPPQHF. CDR3 DNA sequence: TGTGCCAGCAGCCTTCTTCTGGAGGGGGGGCCGCCCCAGCATTTT.

The chain carries TRBV28 and TRBJ2-5, with unresolved D. In germline, CDR1 is MDHEN, CDR2 SYDVKM. The length of the CDR3 is 12 residues. Trimming removed 4 bases at V and 5 bases at J, with 8 bases between. CDR3 in DNA: TGTGCCAGCAGTTCGGTCGAGGAGACCCAGTACTTC. This translates into CASSSVEETQYF.

The chain combines TRBV15 with TRBJ1-1; D possibly corresponds to TRBD1 (6 bases). The CDR3 has 15 amino acids. Trimming took off 4 bases at V and 5 bases at J, with 17 bases between the two ends. Germline V CDR1 and CDR2: LNHNV, YYDKDF (reference sequence). The CDR3 is CATSTHQGLGTEAFF. DNA for the CDR3: TGTGCCACCAGCACCCATCAGGGGCTAGGGACTGAAGCTTTCTTT.

This rearrangement joins TRBV15 to TRBJ2-3, with TRBD1 identical over 10 bases. V lost 1 base to trimming and J lost 4 bases; unmatched junction nucleotides: 14. The germline V gene encodes CDR1 LNHNV and CDR2 YYDKDF (reference sequence). The CDR3 is 19 residues long. The CDR3 nucleotides read TGTGCCACCAGCAGAGGGTACGGGACAGGGGCTTTTATCCCAGATACGCAGTATTTT. Its translation is CATSRGYGTGAFIPDTQYF.

The genes are TRBV7-8 and TRBJ2-2; 9 bases match TRBD2. The V and J ends lost 3 bases and 3 bases, in that order; junction bases with no gene match: 5. The CDR3 has 16 residues. The germline V gene has CDR1 SGHVS and CDR2 FQNEAQ. Here the CDR3 DNA reads TGTGCCAGCAGCTTCCTGGTAGCGGGGGACACCGGGGAGCTGTTTTTT. This sequence encodes CASSFLVAGDTGELFF.

The genes are TRBV6-5 and TRBJ2-7, with D possibly TRBD2 on 6 matching bases. The germline V gene has CDR1 MNHEY and CDR2 SVGAGI. The ends were cut back, 7 bases at V and 3 bases at J, with 16 bases in the middle. The CDR3 runs 14 residues. The CDR3: CASTSPGRGYEQYF. The DNA for the CDR3 is TGTGCCAGCACCTCACCGGGGCGGGGCTACGAGCAGTACTTC.

The chain joins TRBV6-6 to TRBJ1-6; D gene ambiguous. Germline CDR1 is MNHNY and CDR2 is SVGAGI (reference sequence). With 4 bases removed from V and 7 bases from J, the gap between germline ends came to 8 bases. The CDR3 has 13 amino acids. The CDR3 reads CASSSGPNSPLHF. The CDR3 region has the DNA TGTGCCAGCAGTTCCGGGCCGAATTCACCCCTCCACTTT.

The rearrangement links TRBV28 to TRBJ1-5; possible D gene TRBD1, 5 bases. Looked up from germline, CDR1 is MDHEN and CDR2 is SYDVKM. Trimming removed 4 bases from V and 5 bases from J, with 9 bases in between. The CDR3 is 13 residues long. The CDR3 loop is CASSWGTDQPQHF. CDR3 coding DNA: TGTGCCAGCAGTTGGGGGACTGATCAGCCCCAGCATTTT.

The V call is TRBV5-1, the J call TRBJ2-2, with D unresolved. The length of the CDR3 is 18 residues. V was clipped by 0 bases and J by 6 bases, with 21 bases between them. The germline gives CDR1 SGHRS, CDR2 YFSETQ. CDR3: CASSLESRISLLSGELFF. For the CDR3, the DNA is TGCGCCAGCAGCTTGGAATCTAGGATCTCCTTATTGTCCGGGGAGCTGTTTTTT.